These T cell receptor beta chains were read from a single sample in a study of shared clonotypes between healthy human individuals. Produced via immunoSEQ multiplex PCR; TCRdb's table is partial and in-frame only. The repertoire has about 2.4 million clones, around 90% of them found once; the top ten carry 0.11% to 0.15%. Sequenced: naive CD4+ T cells sorted from blood. Receptors originate from a man younger than 35 in good health. Both conserved end residues are part of each CDR3. Fields, in order: V gene, J gene, clone size, D gene, CDR3 protein, CDR3 DNA. D genes are given only for firm matches. Not every row has a clone size; where given, it reads once, few, many or a size class.

>TRBV7-9|TRBJ1-6|.|.
CASSSIGSPLHF
TGTGCCAGCAGCTCGATAGGTTCACCCCTCCACTTT
>TRBV5-1|TRBJ2-7|.|TRBD2
CASSRSYGLAGPSTSYEQYF
TGCGCCAGCAGCCGTAGCTACGGACTAGCGGGACCCTCCACCTCCTACGAGCAGTACTTC
>TRBV10-2|TRBJ2-6|.|TRBD2
CASSVRLAEIRSGANVLTF
TGCGCCAGCAGTGTTCGGCTAGCGGAGATTCGCTCTGGGGCCAACGTCCTGACTTTC
>TRBV6-1|TRBJ2-5|.|.
CASSYQETQYF
TGTGCCAGCAGTTATCAAGAGACCCAGTACTTC
>TRBV30|TRBJ1-1|few|.
CACSVGSPEAFF
TGTGCCTGTTCTGTGGGATCCCCTGAAGCTTTCTTT
>TRBV15|TRBJ1-5|.|.
CATSLQGFDQPQHF
TGTGCCACCAGCCTCCAGGGATTTGATCAGCCCCAGCATTTT
>TRBV18|TRBJ2-2|.|TRBD2
CASSPPTGGIGELFF
TGTGCCAGCTCACCACCGACGGGGGGAATCGGGGAGCTGTTTTTT
>TRBV6-1|TRBJ2-5|.|.
CASTGQLQETQYF
TGTGCCAGCACCGGACAGTTACAAGAGACCCAGTACTTC
>TRBV5-1|TRBJ1-3|.|.
CASSSGQSYPPTSGNTIYF
TGCGCCAGCAGCTCCGGACAGAGTTACCCTCCGACCTCTGGAAACACCATATATTTT
>TRBV4-1|TRBJ1-2|.|.
CASSSTHGHYGYTF
TGCGCCAGCAGCTCTACACACGGCCACTATGGCTACACCTTC
>TRBV28|TRBJ2-5|.|TRBD2
CASTLGLAGGQETQYF
TGTGCCAGCACCCTTGGACTAGCGGGGGGCCAAGAGACCCAGTACTTC
>TRBV7-3|TRBJ1-1|.|TRBD1
CASSPAGTVNTEAFF
TGTGCCAGCAGCCCCGCCGGGACAGTGAACACTGAAGCTTTCTTT
>TRBV7-9|TRBJ1-1|.|TRBD1
CASSTGDREMNTEAFF
TGTGCCAGCAGCACCGGGGACAGGGAGATGAACACTGAAGCTTTCTTT
>TRBV5-1|TRBJ2-5|.|.
CASTGTQETQYF
TGCGCCAGCACCGGGACCCAAGAGACCCAGTACTTC
>TRBV10-3|TRBJ1-2|.|.
CAISPRDTLGLGYTF
TGTGCCATCAGCCCCCGGGACACGCTGGGTCTCGGCTACACCTTC